This entry lists 29 T cell receptor beta chains sequenced from one sample in a study of cytomegalovirus exposure and HLA in healthy donors. PCR primers comprised 60 Vbeta and 13 Jbeta primers. The method was immunoSEQ multiplex PCR; TCRdb's version includes in-frame clones alone and lacks a portion of them. The profile covers more than 200,000 clones, with over 60% appearing a single time and roughly 1.9% taken by the ten largest. Sequencing was carried out using PBMCs. Every receptor here comes from a man aged 18 to 29 in good health and CMV-seronegative.

This clone has a handful of counts. The chain employs TRBV14 and TRBJ2-7; D perhaps matches TRBD1 (10 bases). Germline CDR1 SGHDN, CDR2 FVKESK. This CDR3 is built from 23 residues. V dropped 1 base and J dropped 2 bases, with 36 bases sitting between them. The CDR3 coding sequence is TGTGCCAGCAGCCAAGGGGACAGGGGTGTTGTGACTAGCGGATTATTGGGGGCCTACGAGCAGTACTTC. It is translated as CASSQGDRGVVTSGLLGAYEQYF.

In its sample, this clone was seen a few times. This chain connects TRBV7-9 to TRBJ2-2, with TRBD1 matching 10 bases. Germline-derived CDR1 and CDR2 are SEHNR and FQNEAQ (reference sequence). Trimming at V came to 0 bases and at J to 0 bases, leaving 7 bases not matched to a gene. This CDR3 comprises 19 residues. CDR3 in amino acids: CASSLASGQGSSNTGELFF. CDR3 nucleotide sequence: TGTGCCAGCAGCTTAGCTTCGGGACAGGGGTCATCGAACACCGGGGAGCTGTTTTTT.

The V gene is TRBV9, the J gene TRBJ1-2; TRBD1 is a possible D gene (6 bases). V was clipped by 1 base and J by 3 bases, with 16 bases between them. The CDR3 loop spans 16 amino acids. Germline CDR1 reads SGDLS; CDR2 reads YYNGEE. CDR3 amino acids: CASSVSLRGTDYGYTF. The CDR3 DNA follows: TGTGCCAGCAGCGTAAGTTTAAGGGGGACGGACTATGGCTACACCTTC.

The rearrangement joins TRBV6-1 to TRBJ2-3, with TRBD1 identical over 10 bases. CDR1 and CDR2 from the germline V gene are MNHNS and SASEGT. CDR3 length equals 17 residues. The V segment lost 2 bases and the J segment 3 bases; nucleotides outside the gene matches: 8. CDR3 amino acids: CASSEQGTGVGTDTQYF. The CDR3 DNA sequence: TGTGCCAGCAGTGAACAGGGGACAGGGGTCGGTACAGATACGCAGTATTTT.

The gene calls are TRBV9 and TRBJ2-1, with a tentative D call TRBD2 (6 bases). In germline, CDR1 is SGDLS, CDR2 YYNGEE. V was clipped by 4 bases and J by 6 bases, with 17 bases between them. The CDR3 loop spans 15 amino acids. The CDR3 DNA reads as TGTGCCAGCAGCTCCCCAGAGCGGGCAGGCAATGAGCAGTTCTTC. Protein: CASSSPERAGNEQFF.

The chain has TRBV4-3 and TRBJ1-5; 9 positions agree with TRBD1. Germline values: CDR1 LGHNA, CDR2 YSLEER. This CDR3 contains 16 residues. Losses at the gene ends were 1 base for V and 6 bases for J; bases not matched to a gene: 7. CDR3 nucleotides: TGCGCCAGCAGCCAAGGGTGGACAGGGGAAGGTCAGCCCCAGCATTTT. Encoded protein: CASSQGWTGEGQPQHF.

The count of this clone is one. The chain carries TRBV11-2 and TRBJ1-4; D gene unclear. CDR3 length: 15 amino acids. The germline V gene encodes CDR1 SGHAT and CDR2 FQNNGV. With 3 bases removed from V and 0 bases from J, the gap between germline ends came to 8 bases. The CDR3 is CASSFQISTNEKLFF. CDR3 nucleotides: TGTGCCAGCAGCTTCCAAATTTCAACTAATGAAAAACTGTTTTTT.

V gene TRBV7-6 combines with J gene TRBJ2-7; the match to TRBD1 covers 12 bases. This CDR3 is built from 15 residues. The V gene's germline CDR1 is SGHVS and CDR2 FNYEAQ. J lost 7 bases, V lost 5 bases, and 9 bases had no gene match. CDR3 sequence reads: CASSGLGQGAGEQYF. The CDR3 DNA sequence: TGTGCCAGCAGCGGACTGGGACAGGGGGCGGGGGAGCAGTACTTC.

This clone was picked up one time. V usage is TRBV7-8 and J usage is TRBJ2-7; tentative D call: TRBD1 (7 bases). The germline V gene encodes CDR1 SGHVS and CDR2 FQNEAQ. Trimming shortened V by 9 bases and J by 4 bases, and 22 bases separated the two germline ends. The CDR3 totals 15 residues. CDR3 residues: CASTSGGGTEYEQYF. The CDR3 DNA sequence: TGTGCCAGTACCTCAGGTGGCGGGACAGAGTACGAGCAGTACTTC. Based on the CDR3 plus reference TRBV7-8 and TRBJ2-7, the full variable domain is GAGVSQSPRYKVAKRGQDVALRCDPISGHVSLFWYQQALGQGPEFLTYFQNEAQLDKSGLPSDRFFAERPEGSVSTLKIQRTQQEDSAVYLCASTSGGGTEYEQYFGPGTRLTVT.

The chain recombines TRBV18 with TRBJ2-2, with D possibly matching TRBD1 (6 bases). The CDR3 has 14 amino acids. The V end lost 2 bases, the J end lost 3 bases, and 7 bases lay between the germline ends. From germline, CDR1 is KGHSH and CDR2 LQKENI. CDR3 residues: CASSPRTDTGELFF. The CDR3 coding sequence is TGTGCCAGCTCACCAAGGACAGACACCGGGGAGCTGTTTTTT. Looking up the rest from reference TRBV18 and TRBJ2-2 gives the full variable domain: NAGVMQNPRHLVRRRGQEARLRCSPMKGHSHVYWYRQLPEEGLKFMVYLQKENIIDESGMPKERFSAEFPKEGPSILRIQQVVRGDSAAYFCASSPRTDTGELFFGEGSRLTVL.

The rearrangement links TRBV28 to TRBJ2-4; possibly TRBD2 for D (6 bases). Per germline, CDR1 MDHEN and CDR2 SYDVKM. V was trimmed by 2 bases and J by 10 bases, leaving 12 bases between them. The CDR3 is 13 amino acids. The chain's CDR3 is CASSLGGERIQYF. In nucleotides, the CDR3 is TGTGCCAGCAGTTTAGGCGGGGAGCGAATTCAGTACTTC.

The rearrangement uses TRBV2 and TRBJ1-1, with TRBD1 matching 8 bases. After removal of 7 bases from V and 6 bases from J, the junction contained 10 bases not matched to a gene. Germline V gene sequence: CDR1 SNHLY, CDR2 FYNNEI. This CDR3 contains 14 residues. CDR3 in amino acids: CASKKTGVVPEAFF. The DNA for the CDR3 is TGTGCCAGCAAGAAGACAGGGGTGGTTCCTGAAGCTTTCTTT.

Comment on this clone: Because the CDR3's place on the DNA is in doubt, the DNA is left out and the CDR3 is given as listed by TCRdb. The V and J genes are TRBV29-1 and TRBJ1-4; the table gives TRBD1 as D, unverified against the DNA. A total of 13 residues make up the CDR3, ends included. CDR1 is SQVTM, CDR2 ANQGSEA, per germline. The CDR3 protein is CSVGRGTGGDLFF.

About this clone itself: The sample holds other DNA sequences that translate to the same CDR3. The chain joins TRBV28 to TRBJ1-5; D not resolved. V lost 6 bases and J 1 base, leaving 10 bases between the germline ends. The CDR3 totals 14 residues. Germline CDR1 and CDR2: MDHEN and SYDVKM. CDR3 nucleotides: TGTGCCAGCAGCCAGACACAAAGCAATCAGCCCCAGCATTTT. This encodes CASSQTQSNQPQHF. The full variable domain, completed using reference TRBV28 and TRBJ1-5, is DVKVTQSSRYLVKRTGEKVFLECVQDMDHENMFWYRQDPGLGLRLIYFSYDVKMKEKGDIPEGYSVSREKKERFSLILESASTNQTSMYLCASSQTQSNQPQHFGDGTRLSIL.

The V call is TRBV7-9, the J call TRBJ2-5; the match to TRBD1 covers 8 bases. CDR3 size: 15 residues. CDR1 is SEHNR and CDR2 is FQNEAQ in the germline V gene (reference sequence). The ends lost 2 bases at V and 2 bases at J; junction bases unmatched: 4. The CDR3 bases are TGTGCCAGCAGCTTACCCAGGGGGCAACAAGAGACCCAGTACTTC. Amino acids: CASSLPRGQQETQYF.

This clone is a singleton in its sample. This chain uses TRBV4-1 with TRBJ2-1; D perhaps matches TRBD2 (6 bases). Germline CDR1 MGHRA, CDR2 YSYEKL. This CDR3 is 15 amino acids long. Trimming took off 1 base at V and 4 bases at J, with 11 bases between the two ends. The CDR3, as DNA: TGCGCCAGCAGCCAAGGGACTACGAGATACAATGAGCAGTTCTTC. Translated, it gives CASSQGTTRYNEQFF.

This clone was picked up one time. The rearrangement joins TRBV5-4 to TRBJ1-4; tentative D call: TRBD1 (5 bases). Germline CDR1 SGHNT, CDR2 YYREEE (reference sequence). Deletions cut 4 bases from V and 0 bases from J, with 13 bases between. CDR3 length: 16 amino acids. The CDR3 spells CASSPDRPATNEKLFF. CDR3 sequence (DNA): TGTGCCAGCAGCCCTGACAGACCTGCAACTAATGAAAAACTGTTTTTT.

The V gene is TRBV7-2, the J gene TRBJ1-1; D ambiguous. V was pared by 1 base and J by 1 base, with 10 bases between. The CDR3 contains 15 residues. Germline V gives CDR1 SGHTA, CDR2 FQGNSA. The CDR3 loop reads CASSLVSTGNTEAFF. The DNA for the CDR3 is TGTGCCAGCAGCTTAGTCTCGACGGGGAACACTGAAGCTTTCTTT.

The chain uses TRBV2 and TRBJ2-2; 9 nucleotides align to TRBD2. This CDR3 is 14 amino acids long. Germline loops: CDR1 SNHLY, CDR2 FYNNEI. CDR3: CAAPSGEKPGELFF. The CDR3 DNA reads TGTGCGGCCCCTAGCGGGGAAAAACCCGGGGAGCTGTTTTTT. The full variable domain, in which reference TRBV2 and TRBJ2-2 provide the parts outside the CDR3, is EPEVTQTPSHQVTQMGQEVILRCVPISNHLYFYWYRQILGQKVEFLVSFYNNEISEKSEIFDDQFSVERPDGSNFTLKIRSTKLEDSAMYFCAAPSGEKPGELFFGEGSRLTVL.

This clone was counted a few times. This chain uses TRBV5-6 with TRBJ1-5; TRBD1 is a possible D gene (6 bases). V lost 4 bases and J lost 3, with 14 bases in between. The CDR3 extends over 15 amino acids. Looked up from germline, CDR1 is SGHDT and CDR2 is YYEEEE. This CDR3 reads CASSLGTSVNQPQHF. Here the CDR3 DNA reads TGTGCCAGCAGCCTCGGGACAAGCGTCAATCAGCCCCAGCATTTT.

This chain connects TRBV5-1 to TRBJ2-5, with 7 bases fitting TRBD2. This CDR3 has 15 amino acids. The V segment lost 2 bases and the J segment 3 bases; nucleotides outside the gene matches: 7. Germline assignment: CDR1 SGHRS and CDR2 YFSETQ. CDR3 bases: TGCGCCAGCAGCTTTGGAGGGAGGGCCGAAGAGACCCAGTACTTC. It specifies CASSFGGRAEETQYF.

The CDR3 DNA reads as TGTGCCAGCAGCTCGACAGGGGATCCCACAGATACGCAGTATTTT. It translates to CASSSTGDPTDTQYF. The chain combines TRBV5-6 with TRBJ2-3; 8 nucleotides match TRBD1. The germline gives CDR1 SGHDT, CDR2 YYEEEE. This CDR3 has 15 residues. With 3 bases clipped from V and 2 bases from J, the junction kept 5 bases outside the gene matches. Full variable domain (missing parts from reference TRBV5-6 and TRBJ2-3): DAGVTQSPTHLIKTRGQQVTLRCSPKSGHDTVSWYQQALGQGPQFIFQYYEEEERQRGNFPDRFSGHQFPNYSSELNVNALLLGDSALYLCASSSTGDPTDTQYFGPGTRLTVL.

The chain links TRBV6-1 to TRBJ1-1, with D uncertain. The germline V and J ends were trimmed by 0 bases and 0 bases, with 5 bases remaining between them. The length of the CDR3 is 14 residues. CDR1 and CDR2 from the germline V gene are MNHNS and SASEGT. This CDR3 reads CASSEARLNTEAFF. CDR3 nucleotides: TGTGCCAGCAGTGAAGCCAGGCTGAACACTGAAGCTTTCTTT.

This chain joins TRBV4-3 and TRBJ2-7; 9 bases align to TRBD2. The trim removed 0 bases at V and 6 bases at J, leaving 6 bases unmatched. The germline V gene has CDR1 LGHNA and CDR2 YSLEER. The CDR3 length is 15 residues. The CDR3 is CASSQDWAGGTEQYF. CDR3 bases: TGCGCCAGCAGCCAAGATTGGGCGGGAGGGACCGAGCAGTACTTC.

The rearrangement links TRBV5-6 to TRBJ1-5; the D is unclear. Trimming pared 5 bases from V and 7 bases from J, leaving 16 bases between. Germline CDR1 SGHDT, CDR2 YYEEEE. The CDR3 spans 14 residues. This chain's CDR3 is CASSPSRGSQPQHF. CDR3 sequence (DNA): TGTGCCAGCAGTCCCAGCCGAGGTTCCCAGCCCCAGCATTTT. The entire variable domain, with the rest obtained from reference TRBV5-6 and TRBJ1-5, is as follows: DAGVTQSPTHLIKTRGQQVTLRCSPKSGHDTVSWYQQALGQGPQFIFQYYEEEERQRGNFPDRFSGHQFPNYSSELNVNALLLGDSALYLCASSPSRGSQPQHFGDGTRLSIL.

This clone came up once. The chain joins TRBV7-2 to TRBJ1-2; possibly TRBD1 for D (6 bases). CDR3 length equals 13 residues. Trimming took off 2 bases at V and 5 bases at J, with 9 bases between the two ends. Germline CDR1 and CDR2: SGHTA and FQGNSA. The CDR3 spells CASSLNRGYGYTF. CDR3 in DNA: TGTGCCAGCAGCTTAAATAGGGGGTATGGCTACACCTTC.

The V gene is TRBV29-1, the J gene TRBJ2-1, with TRBD2 matching over 7 bases. CDR1 and CDR2 (germline): SQVTM, ANQGSEA. CDR3 size: 13 residues. CDR3 DNA sequence: TGCAGGGTTCACGGGGGGTCTTACAATGAGCAGTTCTTC. Translating gives CRVHGGSYNEQFF.

V is TRBV7-2 and J is TRBJ2-7; 7 bases are a match to TRBD2. CDR3 length: 14 residues. Germline trimming cut 6 bases from V and 0 bases from J; bases unmatched to any gene: 5. Germline values: CDR1 SGHTA, CDR2 FQGNSA. The CDR3 is CASSKAGTSYEQYF. CDR3 nucleotide sequence: TGTGCCAGCAGTAAAGCGGGGACCTCCTACGAGCAGTACTTC.

DNA of the CDR3: TGTGCCACCAGCAGTCCTCCGGACAGTATCTACGAGCAGTACTTC. Protein sequence: CATSSPPDSIYEQYF. This chain uses TRBV15 with TRBJ2-7; D is perhaps TRBD1 (6 bases). The V end lost 3 bases, the J end lost 3 bases, and 15 bases lay between the germline ends. This CDR3 is 15 amino acids long. Germline V gene sequence: CDR1 LNHNV, CDR2 YYDKDF (reference sequence).